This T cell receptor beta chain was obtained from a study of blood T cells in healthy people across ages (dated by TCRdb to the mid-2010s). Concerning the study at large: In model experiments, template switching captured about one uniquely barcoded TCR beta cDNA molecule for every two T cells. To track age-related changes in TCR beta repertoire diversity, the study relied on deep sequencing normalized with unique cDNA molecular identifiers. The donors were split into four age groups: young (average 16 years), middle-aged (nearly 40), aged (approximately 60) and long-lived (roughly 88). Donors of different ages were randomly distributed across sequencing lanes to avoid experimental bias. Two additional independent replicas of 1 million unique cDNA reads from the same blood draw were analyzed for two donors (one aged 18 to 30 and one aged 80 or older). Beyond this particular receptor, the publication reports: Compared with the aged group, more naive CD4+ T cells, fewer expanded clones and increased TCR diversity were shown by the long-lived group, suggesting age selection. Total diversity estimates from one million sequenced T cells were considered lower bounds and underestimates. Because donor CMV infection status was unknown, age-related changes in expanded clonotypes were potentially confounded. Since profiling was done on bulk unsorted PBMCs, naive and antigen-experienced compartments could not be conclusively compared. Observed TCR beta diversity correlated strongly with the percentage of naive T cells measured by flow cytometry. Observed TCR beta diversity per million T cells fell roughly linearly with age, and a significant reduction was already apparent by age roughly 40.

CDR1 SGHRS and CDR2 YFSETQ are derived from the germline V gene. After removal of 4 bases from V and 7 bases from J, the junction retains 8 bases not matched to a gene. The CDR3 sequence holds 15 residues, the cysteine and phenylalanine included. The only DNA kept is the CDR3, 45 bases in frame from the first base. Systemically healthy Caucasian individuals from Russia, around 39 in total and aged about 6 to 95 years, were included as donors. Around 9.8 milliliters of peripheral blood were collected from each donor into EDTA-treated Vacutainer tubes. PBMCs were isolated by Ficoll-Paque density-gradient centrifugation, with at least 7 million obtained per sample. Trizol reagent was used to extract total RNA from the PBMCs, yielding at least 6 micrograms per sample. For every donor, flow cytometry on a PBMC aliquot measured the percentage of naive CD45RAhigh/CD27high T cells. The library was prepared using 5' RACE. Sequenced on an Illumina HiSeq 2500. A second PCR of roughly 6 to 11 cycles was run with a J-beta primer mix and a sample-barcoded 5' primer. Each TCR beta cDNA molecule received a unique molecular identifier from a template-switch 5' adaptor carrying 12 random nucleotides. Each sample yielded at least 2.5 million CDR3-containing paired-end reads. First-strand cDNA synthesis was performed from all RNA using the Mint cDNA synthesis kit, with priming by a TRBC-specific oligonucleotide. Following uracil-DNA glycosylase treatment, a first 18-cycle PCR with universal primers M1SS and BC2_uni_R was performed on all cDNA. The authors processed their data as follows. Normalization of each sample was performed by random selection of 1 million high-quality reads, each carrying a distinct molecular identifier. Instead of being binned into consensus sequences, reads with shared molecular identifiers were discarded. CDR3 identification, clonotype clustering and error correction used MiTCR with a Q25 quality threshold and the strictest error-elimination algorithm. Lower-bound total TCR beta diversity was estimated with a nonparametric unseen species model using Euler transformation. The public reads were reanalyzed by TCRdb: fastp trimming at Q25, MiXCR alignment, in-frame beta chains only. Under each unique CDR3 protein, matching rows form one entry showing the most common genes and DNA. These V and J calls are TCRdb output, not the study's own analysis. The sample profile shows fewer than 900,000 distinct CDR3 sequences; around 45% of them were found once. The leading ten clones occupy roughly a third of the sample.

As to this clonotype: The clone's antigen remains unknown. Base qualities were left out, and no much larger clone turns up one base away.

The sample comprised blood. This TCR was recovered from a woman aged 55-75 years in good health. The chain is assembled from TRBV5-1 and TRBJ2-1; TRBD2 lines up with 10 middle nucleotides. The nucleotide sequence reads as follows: TGCGCCAGCAGCCGAGCTAGCGGGAGTGCGAATGAGCAGTTCTTC. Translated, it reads CASSRASGSANEQFF.